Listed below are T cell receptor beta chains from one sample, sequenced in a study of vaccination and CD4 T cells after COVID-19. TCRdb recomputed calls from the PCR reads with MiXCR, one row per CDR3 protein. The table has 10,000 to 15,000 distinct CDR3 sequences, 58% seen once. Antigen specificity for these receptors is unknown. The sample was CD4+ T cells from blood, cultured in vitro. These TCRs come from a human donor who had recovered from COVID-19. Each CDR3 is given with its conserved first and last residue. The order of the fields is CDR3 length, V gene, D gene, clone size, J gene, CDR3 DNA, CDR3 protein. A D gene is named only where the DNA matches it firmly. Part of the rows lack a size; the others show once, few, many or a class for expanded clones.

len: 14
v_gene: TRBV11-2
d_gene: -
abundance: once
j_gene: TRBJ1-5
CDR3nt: TGTGCCAGCAGCCCGGCCCCCTGGGGTCAGCCCCAGCATTTT
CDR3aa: CASSPAPWGQPQHF

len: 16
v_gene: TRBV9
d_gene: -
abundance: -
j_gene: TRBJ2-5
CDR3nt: TGTGCCAGCAGCGGACTTTCGTCCTTCTACCAAGAGACCCAGTACTTC
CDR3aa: CASSGLSSFYQETQYF

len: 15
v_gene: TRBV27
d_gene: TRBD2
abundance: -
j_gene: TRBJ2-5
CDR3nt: TGTGCCAGCAGTGCACTAGCGGGTTCTAAAGAGACCCAGTACTTC
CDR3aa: CASSALAGSKETQYF

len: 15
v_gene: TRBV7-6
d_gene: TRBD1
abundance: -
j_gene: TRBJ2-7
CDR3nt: TGTGCCAGCAGCTTAAACCATGGACAGGGTAGCGAGCAGTACTTC
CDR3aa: CASSLNHGQGSEQYF

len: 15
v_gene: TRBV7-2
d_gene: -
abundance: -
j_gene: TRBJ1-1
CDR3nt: TGTGCCAGCAGCTTAGAATACCGCCGGGGCACTGAAGCTTTCTTT
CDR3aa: CASSLEYRRGTEAFF

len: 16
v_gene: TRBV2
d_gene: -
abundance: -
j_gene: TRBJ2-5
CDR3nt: TGTGCCAGCAGAAGCCAGTTCTCACGGCGGGGAGAGACCCAGTACTTC
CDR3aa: CASRSQFSRRGETQYF

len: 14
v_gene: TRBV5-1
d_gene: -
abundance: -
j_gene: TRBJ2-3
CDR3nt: TGCGCCAGCAGCTTGGAGCGGAGCACAGATACGCAGTATTTT
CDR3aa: CASSLERSTDTQYF

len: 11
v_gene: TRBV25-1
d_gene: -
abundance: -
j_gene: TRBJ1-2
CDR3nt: TGTGCCAGCAGTGGGACTTTCGGCTACACCTTC
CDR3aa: CASSGTFGYTF

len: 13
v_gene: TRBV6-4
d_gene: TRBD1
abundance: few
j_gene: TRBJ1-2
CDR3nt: TGTGCCAGCAGTGTCGACAGGGGATCTGGCTACACCTTC
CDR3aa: CASSVDRGSGYTF

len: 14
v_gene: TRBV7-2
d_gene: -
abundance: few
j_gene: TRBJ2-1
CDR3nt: TGTGCCAGCAGCTTACGGGCGGGGTACAATGAGCAGTTCTTC
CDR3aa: CASSLRAGYNEQFF

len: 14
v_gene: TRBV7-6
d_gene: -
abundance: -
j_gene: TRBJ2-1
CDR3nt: TGTGCCAGCAGCTTATGGGTCGACTCGGATGAGCAGTTCTTC
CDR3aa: CASSLWVDSDEQFF

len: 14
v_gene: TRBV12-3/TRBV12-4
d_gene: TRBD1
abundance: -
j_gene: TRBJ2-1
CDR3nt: TGTGCCAGCAGTCCGACAGGACAGGTCAATGAGCAGTTCTTC
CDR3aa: CASSPTGQVNEQFF

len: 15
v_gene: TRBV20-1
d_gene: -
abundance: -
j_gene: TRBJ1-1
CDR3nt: TGCAGTGCTAGAGATGCGGGGGGGAGGAACACTGAAGCTTTCTTT
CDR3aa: CSARDAGGRNTEAFF

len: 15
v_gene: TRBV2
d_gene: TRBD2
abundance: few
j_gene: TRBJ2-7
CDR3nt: TGTGCCAGCAGTGAATTGGCTAGCGGGAGTGGGGAGCAGTACTTC
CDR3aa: CASSELASGSGEQYF

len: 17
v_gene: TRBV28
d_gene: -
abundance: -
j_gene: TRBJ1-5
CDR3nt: TGTGCCAGCAGTATTGGTGGGGGGTGGGCAAATTATCAGCCCCAGCATTTT
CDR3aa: CASSIGGGWANYQPQHF

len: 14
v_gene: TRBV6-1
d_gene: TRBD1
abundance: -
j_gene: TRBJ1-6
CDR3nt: TGTGCCAGCAGTGGAAGGACAGGGAATTCACCCCTCCACTTT
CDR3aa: CASSGRTGNSPLHF

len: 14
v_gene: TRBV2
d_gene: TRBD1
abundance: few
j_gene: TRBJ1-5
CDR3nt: TGTGCCAGCGGAGGGACAGGTGGCAATCAGCCCCAGCATTTT
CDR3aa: CASGGTGGNQPQHF

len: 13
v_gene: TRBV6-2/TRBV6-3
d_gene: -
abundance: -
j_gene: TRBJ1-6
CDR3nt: TGTGCCAGCACGTCCCAGGAGAATTCACCCCTCCACTTT
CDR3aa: CASTSQENSPLHF

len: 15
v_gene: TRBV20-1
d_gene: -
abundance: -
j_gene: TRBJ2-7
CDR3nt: TGCAGTGCGACCAGAGAGACCCCCAGCTCCTACGAGCAGTACTTC
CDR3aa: CSATRETPSSYEQYF

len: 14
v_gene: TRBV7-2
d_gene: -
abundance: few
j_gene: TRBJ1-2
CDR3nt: TGTGCCAGCAGCTCCCTAGATTATAACTATGGCTACACCTTC
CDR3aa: CASSSLDYNYGYTF

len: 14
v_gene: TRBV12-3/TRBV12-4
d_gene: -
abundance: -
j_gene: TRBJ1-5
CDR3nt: TGTGCCAGCAGTTTAGGGCCCACCCAGCAGCCCCAGCATTTT
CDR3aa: CASSLGPTQQPQHF

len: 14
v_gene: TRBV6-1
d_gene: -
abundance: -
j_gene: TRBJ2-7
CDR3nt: TGTGCCAGCAGTGAACAGGGACCATCTCACGAGCAGTACTTC
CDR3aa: CASSEQGPSHEQYF

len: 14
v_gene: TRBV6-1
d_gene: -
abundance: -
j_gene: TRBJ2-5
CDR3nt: TGTGCCAGCAGTGAGACGGGGAAGCAAGAGACCCAGTACTTC
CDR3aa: CASSETGKQETQYF

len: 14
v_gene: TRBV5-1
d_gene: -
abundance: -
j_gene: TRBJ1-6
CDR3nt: TGCGCCAGCAGCTTATGGGGGGATCGGTCACCCCTCCACTTT
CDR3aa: CASSLWGDRSPLHF

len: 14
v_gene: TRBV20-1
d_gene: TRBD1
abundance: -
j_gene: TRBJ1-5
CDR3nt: TGCAGTGCTAGAGAAGGAACAGGGGAACAACCCCAGCATTTT
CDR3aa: CSAREGTGEQPQHF

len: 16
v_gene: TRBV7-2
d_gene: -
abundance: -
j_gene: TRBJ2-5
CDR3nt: TGTGCCAGCAGCTTAGGGACTAGTGGGGGGCGAGAGACCCAGTACTTC
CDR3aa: CASSLGTSGGRETQYF

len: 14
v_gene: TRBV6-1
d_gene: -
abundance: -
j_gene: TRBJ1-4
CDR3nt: TGTGCCAGCAGCCCTCCGGGTGGTTCTGAAAAACTGTTTTTT
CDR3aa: CASSPPGGSEKLFF

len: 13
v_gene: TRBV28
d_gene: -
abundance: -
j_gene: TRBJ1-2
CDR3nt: TGTGCCAGCAGGACTACAGCTAACTATGGCTACACCTTC
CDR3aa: CASRTTANYGYTF

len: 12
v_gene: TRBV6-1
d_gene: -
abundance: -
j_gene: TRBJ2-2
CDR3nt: TGTGCCAGCACCCGGGTGAGCGGGGAGCTGTTTTTT
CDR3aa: CASTRVSGELFF

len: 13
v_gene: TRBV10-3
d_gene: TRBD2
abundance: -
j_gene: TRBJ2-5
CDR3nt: TGTGCCATCGGGCGGGGGGGACAAGAGACCCAGTACTTC
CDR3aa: CAIGRGGQETQYF

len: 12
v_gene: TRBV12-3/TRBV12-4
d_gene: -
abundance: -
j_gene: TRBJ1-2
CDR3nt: TGTGCCAGCAGTTTAGGGCGAGCAGGCTACACCTTC
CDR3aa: CASSLGRAGYTF

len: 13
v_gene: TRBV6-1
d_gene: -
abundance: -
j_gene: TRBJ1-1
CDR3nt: TGTGCCAGCAGCCAGGGGAGTATCTCTGAAGCTTTCTTT
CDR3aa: CASSQGSISEAFF

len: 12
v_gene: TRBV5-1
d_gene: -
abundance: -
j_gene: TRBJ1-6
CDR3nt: TGCGCCAGCAGCCCGGACTATTCACCCCTCCACTTT
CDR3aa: CASSPDYSPLHF

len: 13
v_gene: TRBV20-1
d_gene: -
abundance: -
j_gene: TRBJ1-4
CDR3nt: TGCAGTGCTAGACGGCGAACTAATGAAAAACTGTTTTTT
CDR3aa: CSARRRTNEKLFF

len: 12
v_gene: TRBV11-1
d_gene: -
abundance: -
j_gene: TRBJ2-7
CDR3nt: TGTGCCAGCAGCTCAGGGAGCCGGGAGCAGTACTTC
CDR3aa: CASSSGSREQYF

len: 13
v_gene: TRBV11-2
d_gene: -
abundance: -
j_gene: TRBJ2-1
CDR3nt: TGTGCCAGCAGCTTAGTGGCGAACAATGAGCAGTTCTTC
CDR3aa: CASSLVANNEQFF

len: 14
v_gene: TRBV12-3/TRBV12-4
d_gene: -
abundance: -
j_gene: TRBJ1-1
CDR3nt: TGTGCCAGCAGTTACTCGAGTGGGAACACTGAAGCTTTCTTT
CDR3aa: CASSYSSGNTEAFF